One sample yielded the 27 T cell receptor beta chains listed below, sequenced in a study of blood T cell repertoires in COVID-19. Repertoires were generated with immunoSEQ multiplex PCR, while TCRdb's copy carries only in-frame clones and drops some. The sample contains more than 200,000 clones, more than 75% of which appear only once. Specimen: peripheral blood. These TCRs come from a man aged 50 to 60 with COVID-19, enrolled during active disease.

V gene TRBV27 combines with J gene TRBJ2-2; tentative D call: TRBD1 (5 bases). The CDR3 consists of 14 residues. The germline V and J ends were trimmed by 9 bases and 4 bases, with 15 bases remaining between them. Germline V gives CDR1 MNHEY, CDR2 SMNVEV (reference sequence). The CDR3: CASSGYGSTGELFF. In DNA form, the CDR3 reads TGTGCCAGTTCAGGGTACGGTAGCACCGGGGAGCTGTTTTTT.

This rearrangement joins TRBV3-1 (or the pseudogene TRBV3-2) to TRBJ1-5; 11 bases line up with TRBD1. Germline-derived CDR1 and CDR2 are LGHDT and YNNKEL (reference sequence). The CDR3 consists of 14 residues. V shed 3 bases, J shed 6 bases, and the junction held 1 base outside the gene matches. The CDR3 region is CASSHGTGGQPQHF. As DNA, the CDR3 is TGTGCCAGCAGCCACGGGACAGGGGGTCAGCCCCAGCATTTT.

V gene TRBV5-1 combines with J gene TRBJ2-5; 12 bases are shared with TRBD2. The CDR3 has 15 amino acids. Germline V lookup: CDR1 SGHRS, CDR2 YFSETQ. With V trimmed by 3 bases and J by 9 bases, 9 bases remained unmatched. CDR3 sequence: CASSSGTSGPRAQYF. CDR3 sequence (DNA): TGCGCCAGCAGCTCCGGGACTAGCGGGCCCCGGGCCCAGTACTTC. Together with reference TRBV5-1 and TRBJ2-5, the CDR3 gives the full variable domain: KAGVTQTPRYLIKTRGQQVTLSCSPISGHRSVSWYQQTPGQGLQFLFEYFSETQRNKGNFPGRFSGRQFSNSRSEMNVSTLELGDSALYLCASSSGTSGPRAQYFGPGTRLLVL.

Here the CDR3 reads CAWRPDRSRYEQYF. The CDR3 coding sequence is TGTGCCTGGAGGCCGGACAGGAGCCGGTACGAGCAGTACTTC. The chain is built from TRBV30 and TRBJ2-7, with 7 bases lining up with TRBD1. From germline, CDR1 is GTSNPN and CDR2 SVGIG (reference sequence). This CDR3 comprises 14 residues. J lost 4 bases, V lost 3 bases, and 9 bases had no gene match.

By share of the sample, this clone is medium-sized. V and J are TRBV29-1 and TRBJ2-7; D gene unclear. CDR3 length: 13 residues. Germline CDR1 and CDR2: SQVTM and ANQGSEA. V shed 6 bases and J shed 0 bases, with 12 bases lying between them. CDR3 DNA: TGCAGCGTGATCACAGCTAACTCCTACGAGCAGTACTTC. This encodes CSVITANSYEQYF.

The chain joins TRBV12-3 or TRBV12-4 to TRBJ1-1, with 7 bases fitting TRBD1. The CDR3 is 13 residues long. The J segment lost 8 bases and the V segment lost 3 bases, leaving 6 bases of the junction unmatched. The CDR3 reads CASSLTGSREAFF. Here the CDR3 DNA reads TGTGCCAGCAGTTTGACAGGGAGCCGAGAAGCTTTCTTT.

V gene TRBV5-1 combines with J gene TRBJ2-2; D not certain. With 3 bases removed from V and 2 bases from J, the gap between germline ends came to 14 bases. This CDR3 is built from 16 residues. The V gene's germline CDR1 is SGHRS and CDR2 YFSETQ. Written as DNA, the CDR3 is TGCGCCAGCAGCTGGAGCGAGATAGCCAACACCGGGGAGCTGTTTTTT. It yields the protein CASSWSEIANTGELFF.

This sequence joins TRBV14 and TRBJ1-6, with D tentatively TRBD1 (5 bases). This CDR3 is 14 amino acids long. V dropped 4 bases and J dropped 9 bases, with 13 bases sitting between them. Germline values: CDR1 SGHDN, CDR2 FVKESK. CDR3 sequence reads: CASSPSDSTSPLHF. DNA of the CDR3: TGTGCCAGCAGCCCTTCCGACAGTACTTCACCCCTCCACTTT. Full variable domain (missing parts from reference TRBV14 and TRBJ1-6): EAGVTQFPSHSVIEKGQTVTLRCDPISGHDNLYWYRRVMGKEIKFLLHFVKESKQDESGMPNNRFLAERTGGTYSTLKVQPAELEDSGVYFCASSPSDSTSPLHFGNGTRLTVT.

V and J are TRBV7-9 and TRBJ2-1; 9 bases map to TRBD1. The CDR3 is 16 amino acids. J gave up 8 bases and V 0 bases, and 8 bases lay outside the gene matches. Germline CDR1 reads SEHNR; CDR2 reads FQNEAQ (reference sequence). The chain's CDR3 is CASSLAPGQGADEQFF. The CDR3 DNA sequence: TGTGCCAGCAGCTTAGCGCCGGGACAGGGTGCCGATGAGCAGTTCTTC.

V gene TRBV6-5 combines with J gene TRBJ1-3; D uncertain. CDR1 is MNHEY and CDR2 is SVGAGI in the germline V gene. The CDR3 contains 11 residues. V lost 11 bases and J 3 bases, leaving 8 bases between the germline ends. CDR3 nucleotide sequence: TGTGCCGTCCAATTTGGAAACACCATATATTTT. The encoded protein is CAVQFGNTIYF.

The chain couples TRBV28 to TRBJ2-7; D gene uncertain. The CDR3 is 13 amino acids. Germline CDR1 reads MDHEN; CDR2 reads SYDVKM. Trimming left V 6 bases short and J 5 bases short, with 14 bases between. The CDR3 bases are TGTGCCAGCAGCTCCCCCCAGGCCCACGAGCAGTACTTC. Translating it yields CASSSPQAHEQYF.

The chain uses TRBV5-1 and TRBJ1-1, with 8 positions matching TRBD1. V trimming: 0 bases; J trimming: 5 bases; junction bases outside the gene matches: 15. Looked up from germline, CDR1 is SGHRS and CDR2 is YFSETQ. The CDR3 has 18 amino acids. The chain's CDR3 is CASSLGPAGGGSRTEAFF. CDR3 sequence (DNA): TGCGCCAGCAGCTTGGGGCCCGCAGGGGGCGGCAGTAGGACTGAAGCTTTCTTT.

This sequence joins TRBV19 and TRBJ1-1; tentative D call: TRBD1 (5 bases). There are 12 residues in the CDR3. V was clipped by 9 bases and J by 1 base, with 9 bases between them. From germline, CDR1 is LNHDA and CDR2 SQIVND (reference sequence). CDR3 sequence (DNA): TGTGCCAGCCTCCAGGGGAACACTGAAGCTTTCTTT. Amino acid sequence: CASLQGNTEAFF.

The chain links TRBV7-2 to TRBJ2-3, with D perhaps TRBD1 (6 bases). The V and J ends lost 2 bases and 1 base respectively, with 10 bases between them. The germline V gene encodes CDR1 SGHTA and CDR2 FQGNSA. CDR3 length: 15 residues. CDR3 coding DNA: TGTGCCAGCAGCTTACAGGGGATGGGCACAGATACGCAGTATTTT. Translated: CASSLQGMGTDTQYF.

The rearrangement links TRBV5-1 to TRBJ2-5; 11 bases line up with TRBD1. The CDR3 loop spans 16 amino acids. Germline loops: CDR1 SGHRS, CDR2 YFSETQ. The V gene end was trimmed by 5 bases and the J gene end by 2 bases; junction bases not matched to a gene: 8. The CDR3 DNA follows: TGCGCCAGCAGAAAAGGGACAGGGGGTACACAAGAGACCCAGTACTTC. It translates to CASRKGTGGTQETQYF.

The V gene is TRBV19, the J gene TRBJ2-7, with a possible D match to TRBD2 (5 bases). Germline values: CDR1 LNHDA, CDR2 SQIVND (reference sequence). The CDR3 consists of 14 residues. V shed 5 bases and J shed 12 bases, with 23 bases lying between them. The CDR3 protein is CASSVRESPTSRYF. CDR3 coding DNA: TGTGCCAGTAGTGTCCGGGAAAGTCCTACGAGCCGGTACTTC.

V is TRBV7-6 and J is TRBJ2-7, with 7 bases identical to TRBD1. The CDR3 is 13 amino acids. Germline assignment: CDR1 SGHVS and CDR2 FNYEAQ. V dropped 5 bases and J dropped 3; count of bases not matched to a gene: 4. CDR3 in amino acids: CASSPTGYYEQYF. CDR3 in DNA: TGTGCCAGCAGCCCGACAGGGTACTACGAGCAGTACTTC.

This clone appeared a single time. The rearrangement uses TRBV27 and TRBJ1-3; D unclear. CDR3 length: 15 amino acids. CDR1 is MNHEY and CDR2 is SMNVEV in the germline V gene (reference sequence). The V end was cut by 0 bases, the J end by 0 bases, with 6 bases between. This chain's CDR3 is CASSLSGFSGNTIYF. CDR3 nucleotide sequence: TGTGCCAGCAGTTTATCTGGCTTCTCTGGAAACACCATATATTTT.

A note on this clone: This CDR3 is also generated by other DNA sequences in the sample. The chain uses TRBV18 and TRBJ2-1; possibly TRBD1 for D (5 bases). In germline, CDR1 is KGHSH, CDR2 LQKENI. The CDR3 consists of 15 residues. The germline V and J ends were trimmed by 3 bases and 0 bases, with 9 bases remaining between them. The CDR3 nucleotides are TGTGCCAGCTCACCGCAGGGAAGCTCCTACAATGAGCAGTTCTTC. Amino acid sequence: CASSPQGSSYNEQFF. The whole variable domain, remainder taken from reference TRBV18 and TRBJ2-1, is NAGVMQNPRHLVRRRGQEARLRCSPMKGHSHVYWYRQLPEEGLKFMVYLQKENIIDESGMPKERFSAEFPKEGPSILRIQQVVRGDSAAYFCASSPQGSSYNEQFFGPGTRLTVL.

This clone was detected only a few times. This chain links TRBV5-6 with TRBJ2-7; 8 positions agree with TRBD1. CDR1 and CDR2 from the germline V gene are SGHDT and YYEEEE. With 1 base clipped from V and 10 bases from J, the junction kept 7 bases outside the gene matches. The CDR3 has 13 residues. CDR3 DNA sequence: TGTGCCAGCAGCTTGACGAGGGGGACAGGTCAGTACTTC. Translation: CASSLTRGTGQYF.

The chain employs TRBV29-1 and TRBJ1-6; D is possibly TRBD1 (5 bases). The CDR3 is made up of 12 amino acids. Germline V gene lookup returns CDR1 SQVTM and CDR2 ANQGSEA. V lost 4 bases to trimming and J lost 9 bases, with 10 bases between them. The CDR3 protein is CSVADIGSPLHF. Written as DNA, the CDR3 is TGCAGCGTTGCGGACATCGGTTCACCCCTCCACTTT.

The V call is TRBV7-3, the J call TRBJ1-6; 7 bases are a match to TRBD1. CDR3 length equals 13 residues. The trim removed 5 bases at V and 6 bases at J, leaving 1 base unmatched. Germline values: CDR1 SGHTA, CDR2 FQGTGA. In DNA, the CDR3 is TGTGCCAGCAGCGGGACAGTTAATTCACCCCTCCACTTT. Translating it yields CASSGTVNSPLHF.

This chain's CDR3 is CASSDWAGDTGELFF. DNA of the CDR3: TGCGCCAGCAGTGACTGGGCGGGAGATACCGGGGAGCTGTTTTTT. This chain uses TRBV10-1 with TRBJ2-2; TRBD2 matches at 7 bases. The V and J ends lost 3 bases and 5 bases, in that order; junction bases with no gene match: 6. The CDR3 spans 15 residues. CDR1 and CDR2 from the germline V gene are WNHNN and SYGVQD (reference sequence).

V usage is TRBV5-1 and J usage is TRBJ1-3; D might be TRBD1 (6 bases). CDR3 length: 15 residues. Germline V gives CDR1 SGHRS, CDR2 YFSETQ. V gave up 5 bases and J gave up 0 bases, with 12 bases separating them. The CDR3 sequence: CASRSGRGSGNTIYF. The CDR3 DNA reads TGCGCCAGCAGGTCAGGCAGGGGCTCTGGAAACACCATATATTTT.

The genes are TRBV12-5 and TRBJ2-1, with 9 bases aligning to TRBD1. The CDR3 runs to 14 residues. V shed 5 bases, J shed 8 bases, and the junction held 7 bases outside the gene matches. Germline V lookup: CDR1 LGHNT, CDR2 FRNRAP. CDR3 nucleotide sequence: TGTGCTAGTGGTAACGGGACAGGGAACGATGAGCAGTTCTTC. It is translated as CASGNGTGNDEQFF.

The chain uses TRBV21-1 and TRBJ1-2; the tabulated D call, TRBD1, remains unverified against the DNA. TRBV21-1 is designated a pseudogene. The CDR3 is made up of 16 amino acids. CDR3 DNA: TGTGCCAGCAGTAGGCCCGGGACAGGCAATAACTATGGCTACACCTTC. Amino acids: CASSRPGTGNNYGYTF.

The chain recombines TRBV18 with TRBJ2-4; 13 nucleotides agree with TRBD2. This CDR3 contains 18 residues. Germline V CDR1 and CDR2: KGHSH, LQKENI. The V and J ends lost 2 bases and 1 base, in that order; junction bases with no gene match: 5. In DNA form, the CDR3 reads TGTGCCAGCTCACCAGGACTAGCGGGAGATTTGGCCAAAAACATTCAGTACTTC. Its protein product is CASSPGLAGDLAKNIQYF.